The source of this TCR beta chain is a study of identical twins. From the 5' RACE reads, TCRdb called clonotypes with MiXCR, one entry per CDR3 protein. The sample shows just under 650,000 distinct CDR3 sequences, about 7% of them seen only once. The germline CDR1 and CDR2 sequences are MNHEY and SVGAGI. Trimming shortened V by 3 bases and J by 2 bases, and 5 bases separated the two germline ends. CDR3 size: 13 residues. Among all donors, each was a healthy Caucasian. This clonotype was recorded many times. The same sample was also used in a study of yellow fever vaccine responses in identical twins.

Sequenced sample: PBMCs. The receptor's source is a woman aged 18-30 years in good health. The J gene is TRBJ2-1, the V gene TRBV6-5; the D is unclear. CDR3 sequence: CASSYRAYNEQFF. In DNA form, the CDR3 reads TGTGCCAGCAGTTATAGGGCCTACAATGAGCAGTTCTTC.